A single sample gave rise to the 23 T cell receptor beta chains below, sequenced in a study of cytomegalovirus exposure and HLA in healthy donors. The table came from immunoSEQ multiplex PCR; TCRdb's copy has only in-frame clones and leaves some out. The sample has roughly 60,000 clones, over 90% seen once; the top ten hold 2% to 2.5%. The specimen sequenced was PBMCs. The receptors stem from a man aged 18 to 29 in good health and CMV-seronegative.

V usage is TRBV28 and J usage is TRBJ1-1; D gene ambiguous. The germline V and J ends were trimmed by 3 bases and 2 bases, with 7 bases remaining between them. Germline V gene data show CDR1 as MDHEN and CDR2 as SYDVKM. The CDR3 spans 13 residues. The CDR3 is CASSFRGNTEAFF. The CDR3 DNA reads as TGTGCCAGCAGTTTCCGGGGTAACACTGAAGCTTTCTTT. The full variable domain, in which reference TRBV28 and TRBJ1-1 provide the parts outside the CDR3, is DVKVTQSSRYLVKRTGEKVFLECVQDMDHENMFWYRQDPGLGLRLIYFSYDVKMKEKGDIPEGYSVSREKKERFSLILESASTNQTSMYLCASSFRGNTEAFFGQGTRLTVV.

In this sample, this clone turned up once. The V call is TRBV7-9, the J call TRBJ2-3, with D tentatively TRBD1 (5 bases). Trimming took off 0 bases at V and 6 bases at J, with 7 bases between the two ends. CDR3 size: 13 residues. Germline assignment: CDR1 SEHNR and CDR2 FQNEAQ (reference sequence). The CDR3 bases are TGTGCCAGCAGCTTAGCGGGGCTCGATACGCAGTATTTT. Its protein is CASSLAGLDTQYF. The entire variable domain, with the rest obtained from reference TRBV7-9 and TRBJ2-3, is as follows: DTGVSQNPRHKITKRGQNVTFRCDPISEHNRLYWYRQTLGQGPEFLTYFQNEAQLEKSRLLSDRFSAERPKGSFSTLEIQRTEQGDSAMYLCASSLAGLDTQYFGPGTRLTVL.

This clone occurred once. This rearrangement joins TRBV7-8 to TRBJ2-1; maybe TRBD2 (5 bases). The CDR3 is made up of 12 amino acids. The germline V gene has CDR1 SGHVS and CDR2 FQNEAQ. V was shortened by 2 bases and J by 7 bases, with 6 bases between the two germline ends. CDR3 protein: CASSLSGNEQFF. The DNA of the CDR3 is TGTGCCAGCAGCTTATCGGGGAATGAGCAGTTCTTC.

The chain combines TRBV20-1 with TRBJ2-7; D is unclear. This CDR3 has 11 residues. Germline lookup yields CDR1 DFQATT and CDR2 SNEGSKA (reference sequence). V was cut by 5 bases and J by 0 bases, with 5 bases left in between. The CDR3 bases are TGCAGTGCTCTTAGCTCCTACGAGCAGTACTTC. It yields the protein CSALSSYEQYF.

This clone was observed once. The genes are TRBV5-1 and TRBJ2-7, with 9 bases fitting TRBD1. Germline values: CDR1 SGHRS, CDR2 YFSETQ. J was trimmed by 3 bases and V by 2 bases; bases with no gene match: 6. This CDR3 comprises 15 residues. The CDR3 bases are TGCGCCAGCAGCTTCACACCGGGACAGGGCTACGAGCAGTACTTC. Amino acid sequence: CASSFTPGQGYEQYF.

The CDR3 DNA is TGTGCCACCAGCCGAGTGGAGGGAACACAGTATTTT. As protein: CATSRVEGTQYF. The V call is TRBV15, the J call TRBJ2-3; a weak D match, TRBD2 (6 bases). CDR1 LNHNV and CDR2 YYDKDF come from the germline V gene (reference sequence). The CDR3 is made up of 12 amino acids. V lost 5 bases, J lost 12 bases, and 15 bases lay in between. The variable domain in full, with the rest retrieved from reference TRBV15 and TRBJ2-3, is DAMVIQNPRYQVTQFGKPVTLSCSQTLNHNVMYWYQQKSSQAPKLLFHYYDKDFNNEADTPDNFQSRRPNTSFCFLDIRSPGLGDTAMYLCATSRVEGTQYFGPGTRLTVL.

The rearrangement joins TRBV5-1 to TRBJ2-7, with 9 nucleotides matching TRBD1. Germline CDR1 is SGHRS and CDR2 is YFSETQ. Trimming at V came to 0 bases and at J to 3 bases, leaving 7 bases not matched to a gene. This CDR3 is built from 16 residues. CDR3 bases: TGCGCCAGCAGCTTGGGGACAGGGGAAAAAGACTACGAGCAGTACTTC. It yields the protein CASSLGTGEKDYEQYF.

This clone was counted a single time. The chain has TRBV2 and TRBJ1-1; TRBD1 is a possible D gene (5 bases). Germline loops: CDR1 SNHLY, CDR2 FYNNEI. V lost 1 base to trimming and J lost 4 bases, with 7 bases between them. This CDR3 comprises 13 residues. CDR3 sequence reads: CASSEGQGTEAFF. CDR3 sequence (DNA): TGTGCCAGCAGTGAAGGGCAGGGCACTGAAGCTTTCTTT.

The chain recombines TRBV5-4 with TRBJ2-2, with TRBD1 matching 7 bases. CDR1 is SGHNT, CDR2 YYREEE, per germline (reference sequence). The CDR3 covers 16 residues. Unmatched junction bases numbered 9, after V lost 4 bases and J lost 3 bases. CDR3 bases: TGTGCCAGCAGCGTGACAGGGTCGGGGTACACCGGGGAGCTGTTTTTT. It encodes CASSVTGSGYTGELFF. Combining the CDR3 with reference TRBV5-4 and TRBJ2-2 gives the whole variable domain ETGVTQSPTHLIKTRGQQVTLRCSSQSGHNTVSWYQQALGQGPQFIFQYYREEENGRGNFPPRFSGLQFPNYSSELNVNALELDDSALYLCASSVTGSGYTGELFFGEGSRLTVL.

The V and J genes are TRBV19 and TRBJ2-2; the D gene is possibly TRBD2 (5 bases). CDR3 length equals 15 residues. From germline, CDR1 is LNHDA and CDR2 SQIVND (reference sequence). V dropped 3 bases and J dropped 5 bases, with 13 bases sitting between them. The CDR3 nucleotides are TGTGCCAGTAGTATTGGGCAGGAGGAAACCGGGGAGCTGTTTTTT. It yields the protein CASSIGQEETGELFF.

The chain links TRBV29-1 to TRBJ1-5; 7 bases align to TRBD1. V dropped 6 bases and J dropped 7; count of bases not matched to a gene: 9. The CDR3 totals 13 residues. In germline, CDR1 is SQVTM, CDR2 ANQGSEA. CDR3 region: CSVAEWTGQPQHF. CDR3 bases: TGCAGCGTGGCTGAGTGGACAGGACAGCCCCAGCATTTT.

The chain has TRBV5-6 and TRBJ1-3; TRBD1 is a possible D gene (5 bases). Looked up from germline, CDR1 is SGHDT and CDR2 is YYEEEE. The V end was cut by 4 bases, the J end by 6 bases, with 17 bases between. The CDR3 contains 15 residues. The CDR3 DNA sequence: TGTGCCAGCAGCCGGTTGACAGCCTCCGAAAACACCATATATTTT. Encoded protein: CASSRLTASENTIYF.

Only one count was recorded for this clone. The rearrangement joins TRBV6-5 to TRBJ2-7; a possible D gene is TRBD1 (5 bases). This CDR3 has 13 residues. Germline V gene lookup returns CDR1 MNHEY and CDR2 SVGAGI. Trimming shortened V by 5 bases and J by 3 bases, and 11 bases separated the two germline ends. CDR3 nucleotide sequence: TGTGCCAGCAGTCACCGACAGTTCTACGAGCAGTACTTC. Its protein product is CASSHRQFYEQYF.

V and J are TRBV10-3 and TRBJ2-3, with TRBD2 as a possible D gene (5 bases). The V end lost 6 bases, the J end lost 2 bases, and 6 bases lay between the germline ends. Per the germline V gene, CDR1 is ENHRY and CDR2 is SYGVKD. The CDR3 has 12 residues. CDR3: CAISGVTDTQYF. The CDR3 DNA sequence: TGTGCCATCAGCGGGGTCACAGATACGCAGTATTTT.

The rearrangement joins TRBV5-1 to TRBJ2-5; D is possibly TRBD1 (6 bases). This CDR3 region has 15 residues. With 4 bases removed from V and 2 bases from J, the gap between germline ends came to 15 bases. Germline V gene lookup returns CDR1 SGHRS and CDR2 YFSETQ. CDR3 sequence reads: CASSPSQGSQETQYF. The CDR3 bases are TGCGCCAGCAGCCCCTCACAGGGAAGTCAAGAGACCCAGTACTTC.

A remark on this clone: The conserved closing phenylalanine or tryptophan is absent in this CDR3, likely reflecting a read error. The limits of the CDR3 on the DNA are not certain, so only TCRdb's listed CDR3 is given. This chain connects TRBV30 to TRBJ1-1; TRBD1 was called by the table and not checked on the DNA. The CDR3 adds up to 10 amino acids, both ends counted. From germline, CDR1 is GTSNPN and CDR2 SVGIG (reference sequence). The chain's CDR3 is CAYKYLAIAS.

The genes are TRBV7-2 and TRBJ2-7; 7 bases fit TRBD2. V lost 5 bases, J lost 6 bases, and 7 bases stayed unmatched. There are 13 residues in the CDR3. The germline V gene has CDR1 SGHTA and CDR2 FQGNSA. The DNA for the CDR3 is TGTGCCAGCAGCCGCGGGAGAGCAAGCGAGCAGTACTTC. Translation gives CASSRGRASEQYF.

The chain links TRBV4-1 to TRBJ2-3; 10 bases agree with TRBD2. Trimming at V came to 2 bases and at J to 5 bases, leaving 4 bases not matched to a gene. CDR3 length: 15 amino acids. In germline, CDR1 is MGHRA, CDR2 YSYEKL. This CDR3 reads CASSQLAGVGDTQYF. In DNA, the CDR3 is TGCGCCAGCAGCCAACTAGCGGGAGTTGGAGATACGCAGTATTTT.

The CDR3 protein is CASSEISGPYNEQFF. The CDR3 region has the DNA TGTGCCAGCAGTGAGATTAGCGGCCCCTACAATGAGCAGTTCTTC. This chain joins TRBV6-4 and TRBJ2-1; possible D gene TRBD2, 6 bases. Germline CDR1 reads MRHNA; CDR2 reads SNTAGT. Trimming removed 3 bases from V and 2 bases from J, with 11 bases in between. This CDR3 comprises 15 residues.

The chain joins TRBV14 to TRBJ1-1, with no clear D. V lost 0 bases to trimming and J lost 4 bases, with 18 bases between them. Germline CDR1 and CDR2: SGHDN and FVKESK. CDR3 size: 17 residues. The CDR3 protein is CASSQDIYPAVVTEAFF. CDR3 coding DNA: TGTGCCAGCAGCCAAGATATATACCCGGCGGTCGTCACTGAAGCTTTCTTT.

This clone was counted a single time. This chain joins TRBV6-1 and TRBJ1-5; TRBD1 might be the D (5 bases). Germline values: CDR1 MNHNS, CDR2 SASEGT. V was cut by 2 bases and J by 4 bases, with 9 bases left in between. The CDR3 extends over 14 amino acids. Written as DNA, the CDR3 is TGTGCCAGCAGTGAACGGGGGGTAAATCAGCCCCAGCATTTT. It translates to CASSERGVNQPQHF.

Note on this clone: The same CDR3 also results from other DNA sequences found in this sample. The chain recombines TRBV5-1 with TRBJ1-1, with D perhaps TRBD1 (5 bases). V was clipped by 4 bases and J by 0 bases, with 7 bases between them. From germline, CDR1 is SGHRS and CDR2 YFSETQ. This CDR3 spans 13 amino acids. CDR3 nucleotide sequence: TGCGCCAGCAGCCGACAGATGAACACTGAAGCTTTCTTT. It encodes CASSRQMNTEAFF.

The gene calls are TRBV19 and TRBJ2-3; 8 bases align to TRBD2. CDR3 size: 15 residues. CDR1 is LNHDA, CDR2 SQIVND, per germline (reference sequence). V was pared by 3 bases and J by 6 bases, with 8 bases of the junction left unmatched. The CDR3 DNA reads TGTGCCAGTAGTATTCGTCCCGGGAGGGGTGATACGCAGTATTTT. Its translation: CASSIRPGRGDTQYF.